This T cell receptor (beta chain) was sequenced for a study of T cell repertoires in cytomegalovirus infection (dated by TCRdb to about 2019). At the level of the whole study: Donor HLA type was relevant to the analysis, because carriage of CMV infection together with the matching HLA type was indicated by public TCR beta signatures.

The CDR3 contains 17 residues, cysteine and phenylalanine counted. The DNA shown is the 51-base CDR3, in frame from base 1. Trimming at the junction amounts to 1 base on V and 0 bases on J, and the germline ends lie 13 bases apart. The germline V gene provides CDR1 SGHTA and CDR2 FQGNSA. This clonotype appeared many times. Its specific antigen is unknown. Base qualities are missing; no much larger clone stands one base away. TCRdb shows the sequencer as Illumina HiSeq 1500. The raw public reads went through TCRdb reprocessing: fastp at Q25, MiXCR clone calling, in-frame beta chains kept. Rows are combined by CDR3 protein, so each entry shows the most common genes and DNA. In this sample the table shows about 320,000 distinct CDR3 sequences, approximately 9.5% of which occur a single time. Around 4% of the sample goes to the ten largest clones. Summary of the overall study and its limitations: The ex vivo response was dominated by HLA-C-restricted CMV-specific TCR beta clonotypes, and the single most frequent clonotype in two of eight donors was supplied by these HLA-C-restricted clonotypes. In both this cohort and an independent cohort of 350 or so donors, the cumulative frequency of public TCR beta family members distinguished carriers of CMV infection plus the relevant HLA type.

The rearranged segments are TRBV7-2 and TRBJ1-3; no D gene call is confident. Sequencing was done on a sample of PBMCs. The TCR comes from a human donor in good health (CMV status not recorded). Some clones in this sample may be carry-over from other donors' samples. The CDR3 reads as follows: CASSLVGRTNSGNTIYF. The sequenced DNA is TGTGCCAGCAGCTTAGTGGGCAGAACAAACTCTGGAAACACCATATATTTT.